This is a list of T cell receptor beta chains from one sample in a study of control samples from healthy donors and cancer patients. Using immunoSEQ multiplex PCR, the repertoire was profiled, and TCRdb retains in-frame clones only, with some absent. The sample lists some 120,000 clones, 70% to 90% seen once, with 2.9% in the top ten. The material sequenced was blood. The receptors were sampled from a man between 60 and 70 years old in good health. The CDR3 runs from the conserved cysteine through the conserved F or W. A D gene is named only where the DNA matches it firmly. Clone size is given for some rows only: seen once, a few or many times, or a class if the clone is expanded.

TRBV18	.	TRBJ2-7	TRBD1	CASSLTTGVEQYF	TGTGCCAGCTCACTGACGACAGGGGTCGAGCAGTACTTC
TRBV19	.	TRBJ1-1	.	CASSIRERVEAFF	TGTGCCAGTAGTATAAGGGAACGGGTTGAAGCTTTCTTT
TRBV21-1	.	TRBJ1-6	.	CASSNLGTAKSSYNSPLHF	TGTGCCAGCAGCAACCTAGGGACCGCAAAAAGCTCCTATAATTCACCCCTCCACTTT
TRBV9	few	TRBJ1-2	TRBD1	CASSSGTGGYGYTF	TGTGCCAGCAGCTCCGGGACAGGGGGCTATGGCTACACCTTC
TRBV19	once	TRBJ1-2	.	CASSQENRLFPYTF	TGTGCCAGTAGTCAGGAAAACAGACTTTTTCCCTACACCTTC
TRBV19	.	TRBJ2-4	TRBD1	CASSIYPGQPQYF	TGTGCCAGTAGTATCTATCCGGGACAGCCTCAGTACTTC
TRBV27	few	TRBJ1-1	.	CASSFYAARAEAFF	TGTGCCAGCAGCTTTTATGCTGCTCGGGCGGAAGCTTTCTTT
TRBV12-3/TRBV12-4	.	TRBJ1-4	TRBD1	CATRGVNEKLFF	TGTGCCACCAGGGGGGTTAATGAAAAACTGTTTTTT
TRBV11-1	.	TRBJ2-2	TRBD2	CASSLAGANTGELFF	TGTGCCAGCAGCCTAGCGGGGGCTAACACCGGGGAGCTGTTTTTT
TRBV6-4	.	TRBJ1-1	.	CASSDPTGTVEAFF	TGTGCCAGCAGTGACCCAACAGGGACGGTCGAAGCTTTCTTT
TRBV18	.	TRBJ1-1	.	CASSQQGFGNTEAFF	TGTGCCAGCTCACAACAGGGATTCGGGAACACTGAAGCTTTCTTT
TRBV7-6	.	TRBJ1-2	.	CASSLGAGNYGYTF	TGTGCCAGCAGCTTAGGGGCAGGGAACTATGGCTACACCTTC
TRBV3-1/TRBV3-2	.	TRBJ2-7	.	CASSQFTRAYEQYF	TGTGCCAGCAGCCAATTTACGCGAGCCTACGAGCAGTACTTC
TRBV2	.	TRBJ1-4	TRBD1	CASKRQGSTNEKLFF	TGTGCCAGCAAACGACAGGGTTCGACTAATGAAAAACTGTTTTTT
TRBV18	.	TRBJ2-7	.	CASSQQGGGFNEQYF	TGTGCCAGCTCACAGCAGGGAGGCGGGTTCAACGAGCAGTACTTC
TRBV28	.	TRBJ2-7	.	CASRRGDTVSYEQYF	TGTGCCAGCAGGAGAGGGGACACCGTATCCTACGAGCAGTACTTC
TRBV7-2	.	TRBJ1-5	.	CASSWIPGGEPQHF	TGTGCCAGCAGCTGGATCCCCGGTGGGGAGCCCCAGCATTTT
TRBV7-9	.	TRBJ1-2	TRBD1	CASSLPGQGNYGYTF	TGTGCCAGCAGCCTCCCGGGACAGGGGAACTATGGCTACACCTTC
TRBV28	.	TRBJ1-6	TRBD1	CASSWDSGNSPLHF	TGTGCCAGCAGCTGGGACAGTGGAAACTCACCCCTCCACTTT
TRBV9	.	TRBJ1-6	.	CASSVGRVKNSPLHF	TGTGCCAGCAGCGTTGGTAGGGTTAAGAATTCACCCCTCCACTTT
TRBV4-1	.	TRBJ1-4	.	CASSPEAGVGDEKLFF	TGCGCCAGCAGCCCTGAAGCCGGGGTGGGGGATGAAAAACTGTTTTTT
TRBV3-1/TRBV3-2	.	TRBJ2-3	TRBD2	CASSLRTSFTDTQYF	TGTGCCAGCAGCCTCCGGACTAGCTTTACAGATACGCAGTATTTT
TRBV6-2/TRBV6-3	.	TRBJ1-2	TRBD1	CASSSDRVGYGYTF	TGTGCCAGCAGCTCGGACAGGGTGGGCTATGGCTACACCTTC
TRBV2	few	TRBJ2-3	.	CASDGTTDTQYF	TGTGCCAGCGACGGAACCACAGATACGCAGTATTTT